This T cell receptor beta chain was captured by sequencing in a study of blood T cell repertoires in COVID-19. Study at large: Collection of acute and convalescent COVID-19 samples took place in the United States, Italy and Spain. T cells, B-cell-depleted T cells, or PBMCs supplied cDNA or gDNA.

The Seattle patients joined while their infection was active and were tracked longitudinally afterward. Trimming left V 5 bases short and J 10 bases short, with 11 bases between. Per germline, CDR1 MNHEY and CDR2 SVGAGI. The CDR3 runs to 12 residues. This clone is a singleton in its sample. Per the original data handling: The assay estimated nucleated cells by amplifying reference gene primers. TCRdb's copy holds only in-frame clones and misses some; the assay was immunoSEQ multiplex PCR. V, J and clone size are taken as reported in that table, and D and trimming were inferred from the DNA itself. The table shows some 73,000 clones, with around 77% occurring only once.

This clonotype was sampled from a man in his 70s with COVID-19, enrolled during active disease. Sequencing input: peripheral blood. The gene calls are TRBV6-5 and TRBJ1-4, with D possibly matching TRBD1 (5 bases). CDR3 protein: CASSPWGGKLFF. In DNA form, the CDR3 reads TGTGCCAGCAGTCCCTGGGGGGGAAAACTGTTTTTT.